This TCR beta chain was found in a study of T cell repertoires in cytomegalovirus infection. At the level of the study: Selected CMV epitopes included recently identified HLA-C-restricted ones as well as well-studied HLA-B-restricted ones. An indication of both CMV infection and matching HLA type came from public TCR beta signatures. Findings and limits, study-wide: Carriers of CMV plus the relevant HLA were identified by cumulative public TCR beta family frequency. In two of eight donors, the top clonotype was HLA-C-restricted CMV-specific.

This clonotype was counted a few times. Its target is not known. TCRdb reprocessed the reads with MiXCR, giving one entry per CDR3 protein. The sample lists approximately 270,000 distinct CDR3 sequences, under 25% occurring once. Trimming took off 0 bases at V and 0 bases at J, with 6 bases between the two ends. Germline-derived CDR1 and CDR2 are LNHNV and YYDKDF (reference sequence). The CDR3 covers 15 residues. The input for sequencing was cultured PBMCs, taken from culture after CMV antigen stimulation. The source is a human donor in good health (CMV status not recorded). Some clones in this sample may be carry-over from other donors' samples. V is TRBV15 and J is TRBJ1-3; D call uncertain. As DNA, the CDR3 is TGTGCCACCAGCAGAGATATGGGCTCTGGAAACACCATATATTTT. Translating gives CATSRDMGSGNTIYF.